Each of the 6 T cell receptor beta chains below was sequenced from the same sample in a study of T cell repertoires in cytomegalovirus infection. Each CDR3 protein gets one entry after TCRdb re-called the reads with MiXCR. The data hold some 500,000 distinct CDR3 sequences, with about 40% observed a single time. Their target antigens are unknown. The sample here was cultured PBMCs, taken from culture after CMV antigen stimulation. The receptor set was obtained from a human donor in good health (CMV status not recorded). Some clones in this sample may be carry-over from other donors' samples.

The chain uses TRBV28 and TRBJ1-5; D is unclear. V lost 4 bases to trimming and J lost 5 bases, with 15 bases between them. Germline V CDR1 and CDR2: MDHEN, SYDVKM. The CDR3 totals 15 residues. The CDR3 sequence: CASSSAGRVDQPQHF. DNA for the CDR3: TGTGCCAGCAGTTCTGCCGGGAGGGTGGATCAGCCCCAGCATTTT.

The chain uses TRBV4-3 and TRBJ1-3; D ambiguous. The CDR3 consists of 17 residues. V shed 1 base and J shed 0 bases, with 13 bases lying between them. Germline V gene sequence: CDR1 LGHNA, CDR2 YSLEER. The CDR3 reads CASSQGMGSGSGNTIYF. In DNA form, the CDR3 reads TGCGCCAGCAGCCAAGGAATGGGTTCGGGCTCTGGAAACACCATATATTTT.

The V gene is TRBV7-6, the J gene TRBJ1-2, with TRBD1 as a possible D gene (6 bases). The CDR3 runs 13 residues. Trimming stripped 4 bases from V and 8 bases from J, with 14 bases between. In germline, CDR1 is SGHVS, CDR2 FNYEAQ. In DNA form, the CDR3 reads TGTGCCAGCAGCTCGCAGGGGATAGGGGGCTACACCTTC. This codes for CASSSQGIGGYTF.

This clonotype was observed a handful of times. This chain joins TRBV7-9 and TRBJ2-5, with D possibly matching TRBD1 (6 bases). Per germline, CDR1 SEHNR and CDR2 FQNEAQ (reference sequence). The ends were cut back, 8 bases at V and 5 bases at J, with 15 bases in the middle. This CDR3 comprises 13 residues. The CDR3 coding sequence is TGTGCCAGCGGACTGGGGGCCGTGGAGACCCAGTACTTC. Translating gives CASGLGAVETQYF.

This clonotype was observed once. The genes are TRBV12-3 or TRBV12-4 and TRBJ2-5, with 10 bases matching TRBD2. CDR3 length: 16 amino acids. Trimming took 5 bases from V and 4 from J; bases not matched to a gene: 10. DNA of the CDR3: TGTGCCAGCAGTCTCGGACTAGCGGAGAGGGTAGAGACCCAGTACTTC. It specifies CASSLGLAERVETQYF.

V and J are TRBV7-8 and TRBJ2-2; TRBD1 is a possible D gene (6 bases). Per germline, CDR1 SGHVS and CDR2 FQNEAQ. V was shortened by 6 bases and J by 4 bases, with 12 bases between the two germline ends. The CDR3 consists of 14 residues. DNA of the CDR3: TGTGCCAGCAGTCAGACAGGAGTCACCGGGGAGCTGTTTTTT. Its protein is CASSQTGVTGELFF.